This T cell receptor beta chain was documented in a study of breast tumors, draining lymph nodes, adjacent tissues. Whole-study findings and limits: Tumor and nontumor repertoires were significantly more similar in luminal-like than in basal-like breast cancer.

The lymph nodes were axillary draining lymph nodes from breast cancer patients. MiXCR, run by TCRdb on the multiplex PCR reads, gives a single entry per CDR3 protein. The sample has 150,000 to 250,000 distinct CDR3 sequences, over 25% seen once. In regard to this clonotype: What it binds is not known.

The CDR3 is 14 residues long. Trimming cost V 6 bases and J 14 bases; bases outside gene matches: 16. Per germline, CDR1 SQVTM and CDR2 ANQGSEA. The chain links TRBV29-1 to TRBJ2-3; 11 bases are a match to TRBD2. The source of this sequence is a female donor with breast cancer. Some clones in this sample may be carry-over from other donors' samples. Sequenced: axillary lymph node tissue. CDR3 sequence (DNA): TGCAGCGTCGCACTAGCGGGAGAACGGGAGGAGCGGTATTTT. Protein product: CSVALAGEREERYF.